Listed below are T cell receptor beta chains from one sample, sequenced in a study of regulatory and conventional T cells in RAG deficiency. Sequenced by immunoSEQ multiplex PCR; TCRdb stores in-frame clones only, minus some. The sample holds 40,000 to 55,000 clones, 75% to 90% seen once. Separately, the same data were catalogued under a study of regulatory T cells.

Sequenced sample: CD4+ effector T cells sorted from blood. These receptors were obtained from a human donor in good health. Both conserved end residues are part of each CDR3. The D gene is left open where the match is weak. Where a row states a size, it is once, few, many or the class of an expanded clone; other rows omit it.

j_call,d_call,v_call,clone_size,cdr3_nt,cdr3_aa
TRBJ1-4,-,TRBV6-1,-,TGTGCCAGCAGTGAGTCCCCGAGGGGATACAATGAAAAACTGTTTTTT,CASSESPRGYNEKLFF
TRBJ1-4,TRBD1,TRBV5-1,-,TGCGCCAGCAGCCAACAGGGGCCTGCAACTAATGAAAAACTGTTTTTT,CASSQQGPATNEKLFF
TRBJ2-7,TRBD1,TRBV15,-,TGTGCCACCAGCAGAATGGACAGGGTAGACGAGCAGTACTTC,CATSRMDRVDEQYF
TRBJ2-2,-,TRBV28,-,TGTGCCAGCAGTTTACCAGGGAAGCACCGGGGAGCTGTTTTT,CASSLPGKHRGAVF
TRBJ2-4,TRBD1,TRBV10-3,once,TGTGCTTCAGGGGGTGTCCAGGGGGTTTATCAGTACTTC,CASGGVQGVYQYF
TRBJ2-3,TRBD2,TRBV18,-,TGTGCCAGCTCGCTAACTAGCGGGACAGATACGCAGTATTTT,CASSLTSGTDTQYF
TRBJ2-5,-,TRBV7-9,-,TGTGCCAGCAGCATACCGGGTGAGACCCAGTACTTC,CASSIPGETQYF
TRBJ1-3,-,TRBV6-1,-,TGTGCCAGCATTTCCCCACTGAGCTCTGGAAACACCATATATTTT,CASISPLSSGNTIYF
TRBJ2-1,TRBD1,TRBV6-7,-,TGTGCCAGCAGTTACTCTTCGGGACAGGGCACCTACAATGAGCAGTTCTTC,CASSYSSGQGTYNEQFF
TRBJ2-7,-,TRBV28,-,TGTGCCAGCAGCACGTTACCGGGACTCACCTACGAGCAGTACTTC,CASSTLPGLTYEQYF
TRBJ2-2,-,TRBV7-2,-,TGTGCCAGCACCATGCAGGGCCAGATTATCACCGGGGAGCTGTTTTTT,CASTMQGQIITGELFF
TRBJ2-7,TRBD1,TRBV5-1,-,TGCGCCAGCAGCTTGGACGGACAGGGCTCCTACGAGCAGTACTTC,CASSLDGQGSYEQYF
TRBJ2-7,-,TRBV28,-,TGTGCCAGCAGGAGGGAGTCCTACGAGCAGTACTTC,CASRRESYEQYF
TRBJ1-2,TRBD1,TRBV7-2,once,TGTGCCAGCAGCTTCGACAGGGCTCTCTATGGCTACACCTTC,CASSFDRALYGYTF
TRBJ1-2,-,TRBV11-2,-,TGTGCCAGCAGGAATTCTGGGGTGTCGGGCTATGGCTACACCTTC,CASRNSGVSGYGYTF
TRBJ2-3,-,TRBV28,once,TGTGCCAGCAGTTCCCTCCCGGGACACAGCACAGATACGCAGTATTTT,CASSSLPGHSTDTQYF
TRBJ2-7,-,TRBV2,-,TGTGCCAGCAGCATAGCAGGGAGCGAGCAGTACTTC,CASSIAGSEQYF
TRBJ1-3,-,TRBV5-4,-,TGTGCCAGCAGCTTGGATTATCGCTCTGGAAACACCATATATTTT,CASSLDYRSGNTIYF
TRBJ1-3,-,TRBV19,few,TGTGCCAGTCGGGCTACGGCAACTGGAAACACCATATATTTT,CASRATATGNTIYF
TRBJ1-1,-,TRBV6-1,-,TGTGCCAGCAGCCAAGGGTGGGGAAACACTGAAGCTTTCTTT,CASSQGWGNTEAFF
TRBJ1-1,-,TRBV2,-,TGTGCCAGCCCCCTAAACCGGGACGGCACTGAAGCTTTCTTT,CASPLNRDGTEAFF
TRBJ2-3,-,TRBV7-2,-,TGTGCCAGCAGCTTAGCGGCCAGGGTCGTCGCAGATACGCAGTATTTT,CASSLAARVVADTQYF
TRBJ1-2,TRBD1,TRBV7-9,once,TGTGCCAGCAGCACTTCAACAGGGGACCACCACACCTTC,CASSTSTGDHHTF
TRBJ1-2,-,TRBV28,-,TGTGCCAGCAGCCACACCCCGAATGGCTACACCTTC,CASSHTPNGYTF
TRBJ1-1,-,TRBV19,-,TGTGCCAGAACGGGGCGGTTGAACACTGAAGCTTTCTTT,CARTGRLNTEAFF